What follows are 25 T cell receptor beta chains derived from one specimen sequenced in a study of T cell changes during pregnancy in multiple sclerosis. TCRdb's table, derived via immunoSEQ multiplex PCR, lists solely in-frame clones and lacks some. The sample lists almost 50,000 clones; about 92% were seen once. This sample comprised peripheral blood, obtained after pregnancy. Source of these receptors: a female donor with multiple sclerosis, enrolled in a pregnancy study.

This chain connects TRBV2 to TRBJ1-1, with a tentative D call TRBD1 (5 bases). The CDR3 extends over 15 amino acids. In germline, CDR1 is SNHLY, CDR2 FYNNEI. V was shortened by 4 bases and J by 0 bases, with 12 bases between the two germline ends. The CDR3 DNA reads as TGTGCCAGCAGTGGCAGGGTCCCCCTGAACACTGAAGCTTTCTTT. Translated, it gives CASSGRVPLNTEAFF.

The J gene is TRBJ1-5, the V gene TRBV19; 7 bases are shared with TRBD1. CDR1 and CDR2 from the germline V gene are LNHDA and SQIVND (reference sequence). The CDR3 length is 12 residues. V lost 7 bases and J lost 4; bases outside the gene matches: 1. The CDR3 reads CASKTGNQPQHF. The DNA of the CDR3 is TGTGCCAGTAAGACAGGGAATCAGCCCCAGCATTTT.

The rearrangement links TRBV30 to TRBJ1-2; TRBD1 is a possible D gene (6 bases). Per germline, CDR1 GTSNPN and CDR2 SVGIG (reference sequence). CDR3 length: 13 residues. Trimming left V 1 base short and J 7 bases short, with 13 bases between. The CDR3 DNA follows: TGTGCCTGGAGTGCGTCCAGGGGCCTTGGCTACACCTTC. As protein: CAWSASRGLGYTF.

The chain employs TRBV14 and TRBJ2-2; 12 nucleotides agree with TRBD1. There are 19 residues in the CDR3. CDR1 is SGHDN and CDR2 is FVKESK in the germline V gene. V gave up 10 bases and J gave up 0 bases; unmatched junction bases: 15. CDR3 sequence: CATLFQGQGAFANTGELFF. The CDR3 coding sequence is TGTGCCACCCTTTTCCAGGGACAGGGGGCTTTCGCGAACACCGGGGAGCTGTTTTTT.

V usage is TRBV7-6 and J usage is TRBJ2-7, with 9 bases identical to TRBD1. In germline, CDR1 is SGHVS, CDR2 FNYEAQ. Unmatched junction bases numbered 6, after V lost 4 bases and J lost 5 bases. The CDR3 has 14 residues. The CDR3, as DNA: TGTGCCAGCAGCTCCCGGGACAGGGAGGACGAGCAGTACTTC. Its translation is CASSSRDREDEQYF.

J is TRBJ2-7 and V is TRBV27; D is perhaps TRBD2 (7 bases). V dropped 0 bases and J dropped 4 bases, with 19 bases sitting between them. The CDR3 contains 17 residues. The V gene's germline CDR1 is MNHEY and CDR2 SMNVEV (reference sequence). The CDR3, as DNA: TGTGCCAGCAGTTTATCTTCAATGGGGGGGGGCCCTTACGAGCAGTACTTC. Translated: CASSLSSMGGGPYEQYF.

CDR3 sequence (DNA): TGTGCCAGCAGCTTGACTAGCGGGGTCAATGAGCAGTTCTTC. Translation: CASSLTSGVNEQFF. This chain uses TRBV7-9 with TRBJ2-1; TRBD2 aligns across 11 bases. Germline V gives CDR1 SEHNR, CDR2 FQNEAQ (reference sequence). The CDR3 length is 14 residues. The V and J ends lost 3 bases and 6 bases, in that order; junction bases with no gene match: 1.

This clone was picked up a small number of times. As DNA, the CDR3 is TGTGCCATCAGTGGACAGTACACTGAAGCTTTCTTT. Protein: CAISGQYTEAFF. This sequence joins TRBV10-3 and TRBJ1-1; possibly TRBD1 for D (5 bases). V was clipped by 4 bases and J by 3 bases, with 6 bases between them. Germline V gene lookup returns CDR1 ENHRY and CDR2 SYGVKD. The CDR3 spans 12 residues.

V is TRBV19 and J is TRBJ2-1; TRBD1 matches at 7 bases. Germline CDR1 and CDR2: LNHDA and SQIVND (reference sequence). V trimming: 7 bases; J trimming: 2 bases; junction bases outside the gene matches: 8. CDR3 size: 15 residues. This chain's CDR3 is CASTQDRMAYNEQFF. The CDR3 bases are TGTGCCAGTACCCAGGACAGGATGGCCTACAATGAGCAGTTCTTC.

This clone was recorded once. The chain is built from TRBV27 and TRBJ1-2; D is undetermined. This CDR3 region has 15 residues. Trimming took 7 bases from V and 7 from J, leaving 22 bases between them. Germline V gives CDR1 MNHEY, CDR2 SMNVEV (reference sequence). The CDR3 is CASMVAAGIRSGYTF. The CDR3 DNA sequence: TGTGCCAGCATGGTCGCCGCGGGGATCCGGTCTGGCTACACCTTC.

The rearrangement links TRBV18 to TRBJ2-7, with D possibly TRBD1 on 6 matching bases. The CDR3 contains 16 residues. Germline assignment: CDR1 KGHSH and CDR2 LQKENI. The germline V and J ends were trimmed by 5 bases and 2 bases, with 19 bases remaining between them. The CDR3, as DNA: TGTGCCAGCTCAACCTCCGCCGGGACATATACCTACGAGCAGTACTTC. Protein sequence: CASSTSAGTYTYEQYF. Drawing the rest from reference TRBV18 and TRBJ2-7, the complete variable domain is NAGVMQNPRHLVRRRGQEARLRCSPMKGHSHVYWYRQLPEEGLKFMVYLQKENIIDESGMPKERFSAEFPKEGPSILRIQQVVRGDSAAYFCASSTSAGTYTYEQYFGPGTRLTVT.

The chain joins TRBV27 to TRBJ2-2; TRBD2 agrees at 10 bases. Germline V CDR1 and CDR2: MNHEY, SMNVEV (reference sequence). Losses at the gene ends were 3 bases for V and 6 bases for J; bases not matched to a gene: 16. This CDR3 is 19 amino acids long. The CDR3 loop reads CASSFPAGAGGPGSGELFF. In DNA form, the CDR3 reads TGTGCCAGCAGTTTCCCAGCGGGAGCGGGGGGGCCCGGTTCCGGGGAGCTGTTTTTT.

The rearrangement uses TRBV5-5 and TRBJ2-3; 8 positions agree with TRBD2. With V trimmed by 3 bases and J by 3 bases, 9 bases remained unmatched. Germline CDR1 SGHKS, CDR2 YYEKEE (reference sequence). The CDR3 is made up of 16 amino acids. This CDR3 is CASSSHGGARTDTQYF. For the CDR3, the DNA is TGTGCCAGCAGCTCCCACGGGGGGGCAAGAACAGATACGCAGTATTTT.

The chain joins TRBV9 to TRBJ1-4; the D is unclear. V was trimmed by 4 bases and J by 5 bases, leaving 18 bases between them. The CDR3 totals 16 residues. Germline V CDR1 and CDR2: SGDLS, YYNGEE. The CDR3, as DNA: TGTGCCAGCAGCCTCCTTGGTGGCAGTTTAAATGAAAAACTGTTTTTT. Amino acid sequence: CASSLLGGSLNEKLFF.

The chain recombines TRBV7-9 with TRBJ1-4, with D perhaps TRBD1 (6 bases). The CDR3 is 16 amino acids. The germline gives CDR1 SEHNR, CDR2 FQNEAQ (reference sequence). Trimming removed 4 bases from V and 0 bases from J, with 12 bases in between. CDR3 amino acids: CASSSGQLTTNEKLFF. The CDR3 DNA follows: TGTGCCAGCAGCTCTGGACAGTTAACAACTAATGAAAAACTGTTTTTT.

This chain uses TRBV27 with TRBJ1-2, with D tentatively TRBD1 (6 bases). Germline values: CDR1 MNHEY, CDR2 SMNVEV (reference sequence). Between the trimmed V and J ends, which lost 3 bases and 1 base, there was a span of 12 bases. CDR3 length: 15 amino acids. The CDR3 coding sequence is TGTGCCAGCAGTTTGGGGGCAGGTTTTAACTATGGCTACACCTTC. Amino acids: CASSLGAGFNYGYTF.

CDR3 sequence: CASSYSDQGAGGYTF. The CDR3 DNA reads as TGTGCCAGCAGTTACTCGGACCAGGGGGCGGGTGGCTACACCTTC. The chain links TRBV6-6 to TRBJ1-2; 8 bases match TRBD1. The CDR3 is 15 amino acids. V gave up 0 bases and J gave up 7 bases; unmatched junction bases: 7. Germline lookup yields CDR1 MNHNY and CDR2 SVGAGI (reference sequence).

The rearrangement uses TRBV6-5 and TRBJ1-6, with no clear D. Germline V gives CDR1 MNHEY, CDR2 SVGAGI. The V end lost 2 bases, the J end lost 10 bases, and 12 bases lay between the germline ends. This CDR3 contains 14 residues. The CDR3 reads CASSYVGPSSPLHF. The CDR3 DNA follows: TGTGCCAGCAGTTACGTTGGCCCGTCCTCACCCCTCCACTTT.

This chain connects TRBV15 to TRBJ1-4, with D perhaps TRBD1 (6 bases). V was shortened by 7 bases and J by 4 bases, with 13 bases between the two germline ends. The CDR3 length is 14 residues. The germline CDR1 and CDR2 sequences are LNHNV and YYDKDF (reference sequence). CDR3 sequence reads: CATNHYRDNEKLFF. Here the CDR3 DNA reads TGTGCCACCAATCATTACAGGGATAATGAAAAACTGTTTTTT.

The chain recombines TRBV6-5 with TRBJ2-1; D is perhaps TRBD1 (5 bases). Trimming cost V 7 bases and J 7 bases, with 14 bases left between them. There are 13 residues in the CDR3. Germline-derived CDR1 and CDR2 are MNHEY and SVGAGI. The CDR3 protein is CASTRQLGNEQFF. The CDR3 bases are TGTGCCAGCACAAGACAGCTAGGGAATGAGCAGTTCTTC.

This clone came up once. This chain uses TRBV18 with TRBJ2-6; no clear D. This CDR3 region has 17 residues. CDR1 is KGHSH, CDR2 LQKENI, per germline. With 6 bases removed from V and 2 bases from J, the gap between germline ends came to 17 bases. The CDR3, as DNA: TGTGCCAGCTCCCATCTGGGTCCCGGAGCTGGGGCCAACGTCCTGACTTTC. Amino acids: CASSHLGPGAGANVLTF.

The chain recombines TRBV30 with TRBJ2-1, with TRBD1 as a possible D gene (6 bases). This CDR3 has 12 residues. Germline V gene sequence: CDR1 GTSNPN, CDR2 SVGIG (reference sequence). V lost 4 bases and J 4 bases, leaving 8 bases between the germline ends. CDR3 sequence: CAWKDSYNEQFF. The CDR3 DNA sequence: TGTGCCTGGAAGGACAGTTACAATGAGCAGTTCTTC. The entire variable domain, with the rest obtained from reference TRBV30 and TRBJ2-1, is as follows: SQTIHQWPATLVQPVGSPLSLECTVEGTSNPNLYWYRQAAGRGLQLLFYSVGIGQISSEVPQNLSASRPQDRQFILSSKKLLLSDSGFYLCAWKDSYNEQFFGPGTRLTVL.

V gene TRBV5-1 combines with J gene TRBJ1-3, with no clear D. Germline assignment: CDR1 SGHRS and CDR2 YFSETQ. V shed 2 bases and J shed 4 bases, with 7 bases lying between them. This CDR3 spans 13 amino acids. Written as DNA, the CDR3 is TGCGCCAGCAGCTTTAACAGCGGAAACACCATATATTTT. It specifies CASSFNSGNTIYF.

This sequence joins TRBV18 and TRBJ2-5, with 9 bases lining up with TRBD2. Germline values: CDR1 KGHSH, CDR2 LQKENI. The V segment lost 2 bases and the J segment 4 bases; nucleotides outside the gene matches: 5. The CDR3 runs to 15 residues. CDR3 protein: CASSPGGGASETQYF. The CDR3 DNA is TGTGCCAGCTCACCAGGCGGGGGGGCGTCAGAGACCCAGTACTTC.

The chain couples TRBV27 to TRBJ1-5; D gene uncertain. The CDR3 totals 17 residues. The ends were cut back, 0 bases at V and 0 bases at J, with 12 bases in the middle. From germline, CDR1 is MNHEY and CDR2 SMNVEV (reference sequence). In DNA form, the CDR3 reads TGTGCCAGCAGTTTATCCCCCCATCGGTTTAGCAATCAGCCCCAGCATTTT. It codes for CASSLSPHRFSNQPQHF.